Listed below are T cell receptor beta chains from one sample, sequenced in a study of blood T cell repertoires in COVID-19. Clones were sequenced by immunoSEQ multiplex PCR, and TCRdb holds only the in-frame ones, with some missing. The sample has 300,000 to 450,000 clones, around 87% seen once; the top ten hold roughly 1.9%. The sample was PBMCs or T cells enriched from blood (not recorded which). These TCRs come from a man aged 35-49 years in a cohort exposed to, infected with or recovered from COVID-19 (not recorded which). Both conserved end residues are part of each CDR3. The order of the fields is D gene, V gene, clone size, J gene, CDR3 DNA, CDR3 protein. The D gene is left open where the match is weak. Not all rows give a size; the values are once, few, many and, for expanded clones, a class.

TRBD1,TRBV18,.,TRBJ1-2,TGTGCCAGCTCACCGGGACAGGAGTTCTATGGCTACACCTTC,CASSPGQEFYGYTF
TRBD1,TRBV5-1,.,TRBJ1-1,TGCGCCAGCAGCCTGGGACAGGCCCCCACTGAAGCTTTCTTT,CASSLGQAPTEAFF
.,TRBV19,.,TRBJ2-6,TGTGCCAGTAGTAGCGGTTCTGGGGCCAACGTCCTGACTTTC,CASSSGSGANVLTF
TRBD2,TRBV10-1,few,TRBJ2-1,TGCGCCAGCAGTGGGAGGACTAGCGGGAGTCAGGAGCAGTTCTTC,CASSGRTSGSQEQFF
TRBD1,TRBV3-1/TRBV3-2,.,TRBJ1-2,TGTGCCAGCAGCCCGTCAGGGGGCGGCGGCTACACCTTC,CASSPSGGGGYTF
.,TRBV7-8,.,TRBJ2-1,TGTGCCAGCAGCTTAGGCAGGCTCTTAATTGGCAATGAGCAGTTCTTC,CASSLGRLLIGNEQFF
.,TRBV28,.,TRBJ1-5,TGTGCCAGCAGTTTGGGGGCGTTTCAGCCCCAGCATTTT,CASSLGAFQPQHF
.,TRBV10-1,.,TRBJ2-7,TGCGCCAGCAGTGAGAGCAAATACGAGCAGTACTTC,CASSESKYEQYF
TRBD2,TRBV11-3,.,TRBJ2-2,TGTGCCAGCAGCCCAGCCCGGGAGGGTAGTCGGACCGGGGAGCTGTTTTTT,CASSPAREGSRTGELFF
.,TRBV5-1,.,TRBJ1-2,TGCGCCAGCAGCTCGTCTCCCGGGGAAGGCTATGGCTACACCTTC,CASSSSPGEGYGYTF
TRBD1,TRBV28,.,TRBJ2-7,TGTGCCAGCAGCGCCGGGACAGGGGACTACGAGCAGTACTTC,CASSAGTGDYEQYF
TRBD2,TRBV2,.,TRBJ2-7,TGTGCCAGCAGTGAAGCAACGGGACTAGCTGCTGAGCAGTACTTC,CASSEATGLAAEQYF
.,TRBV30,.,TRBJ1-6,TGTGCCTGGAGTGTATCCCGAGGTCATTCACCCCTCCACTTT,CAWSVSRGHSPLHF
.,TRBV4-1,few,TRBJ1-5,TGCGCCAGCAGCCAAGAGGCGGGTCTCAGCAATCAGCCCCAGCATTTT,CASSQEAGLSNQPQHF
.,TRBV28,.,TRBJ1-2,TGTGCCAGCAGCCCTGGGAGTAACTATGGCTACACCTTC,CASSPGSNYGYTF
TRBD1,TRBV27,.,TRBJ1-2,TGTGCCTCCCGGGACAGATCGTTCTACACCTTC,CASRDRSFYTF
.,TRBV5-5,.,TRBJ2-5,TGTGCCAGCAGCTTGGAGAGGGCCTCGGAGACCCAGTACTTC,CASSLERASETQYF
TRBD2,TRBV24-1,once,TRBJ2-5,TGTGCCACCAGTGCTAGCGGGAGGGCCGATTACTTTCCCCAAGAGACCCAGTACTTC,CATSASGRADYFPQETQYF
TRBD1,TRBV28,.,TRBJ1-4,TGTGCCAGCAGTCGGACAGGGGGCAGAGCTGAAAAACTGTTTTTT,CASSRTGGRAEKLFF
TRBD1,TRBV27,few,TRBJ2-4,TGTGCCAGCAGTCCACAGGGGTGGAACATTCAGTACTTC,CASSPQGWNIQYF
TRBD1,TRBV6-4,.,TRBJ1-2,TGTGCCAGCAGTGAGGGGACAGGGGGGGTTTACGGCTACACCTTC,CASSEGTGGVYGYTF
TRBD1,TRBV2,few,TRBJ2-2,TGTGCCAGCAGTACCCCCGGGACAGGGATTACCGGGGAGCTGTTTTTT,CASSTPGTGITGELFF
TRBD2,TRBV19,.,TRBJ2-3,TGTGCCAGTAGTATAAGGGGCGGGAGGGCCGTGGCAGATACGCAGTATTTT,CASSIRGGRAVADTQYF
.,TRBV27,.,TRBJ1-1,TGTGCCAGCAGTTTAGTTGGAGGGGTGAACACTGAAGCTTTCTTT,CASSLVGGVNTEAFF
TRBD2,TRBV9,.,TRBJ2-5,TGTGCCAGCAGCTTGACTAGCGGATATATAACTCAAGAGACCCAGTACTTC,CASSLTSGYITQETQYF
.,TRBV27,.,TRBJ1-4,TGTGCCAGCAGTAGGGGGACGGGGAATGAAAAACTGTTTTTT,CASSRGTGNEKLFF
TRBD2,TRBV10-2,.,TRBJ2-4,TGCGCCAGCAGTGAGTACCGGGGGGAAAACATTCAGTACTTC,CASSEYRGENIQYF
TRBD1,TRBV18,few,TRBJ1-2,TGTGCCAGCTCACCAGGTCGACAGGGGGGCTATGGCTACACCTTC,CASSPGRQGGYGYTF
TRBD2,TRBV5-4,.,TRBJ2-5,TGTGCCAGCAGCTTGGCCGCTAGCGGGACCCGAGAGACCCAGTACTTC,CASSLAASGTRETQYF
TRBD2,TRBV4-2,.,TRBJ2-2,TGTGCCAGCAGCCAAGAGCTCCCTAGCGGGATCGGTGTCACCGGGGAGCTGTTTTTT,CASSQELPSGIGVTGELFF
TRBD1,TRBV5-1,.,TRBJ2-3,TGCGCCAGCAGACGGACAGGGTACACAGATACGCAGTATTTT,CASRRTGYTDTQYF
.,TRBV18,.,TRBJ2-2,TGTGCCAGCTCACCAGTGTATCCCGGGGAGCTGTTTTTT,CASSPVYPGELFF
.,TRBV5-5,.,TRBJ2-7,TGTGCCAGCAGCACCTACGGACTGTTCGAATACGAGCAGTACTTC,CASSTYGLFEYEQYF
TRBD1,TRBV6-2/TRBV6-3,.,TRBJ2-7,TGTGCCAGCAGCCCTTTCGACAGGGGGCCATACGAGCAGTACTTC,CASSPFDRGPYEQYF
TRBD2,TRBV7-3,.,TRBJ2-7,TGTGCCAGCAGCTTAATGGCTAGCGGCCACGAGCAGTACTTC,CASSLMASGHEQYF
TRBD1,TRBV6-5,.,TRBJ2-7,TGTGCCAGCAGTTACGGGACAGCTGCCTACGAGCAGTACTTC,CASSYGTAAYEQYF
TRBD2,TRBV6-2/TRBV6-3,.,TRBJ2-1,TGTGCCAGCAGTTACTCGATCATCGAGAATGGCGGGAGCTCCTACAATGAGCAGTTCTTC,CASSYSIIENGGSSYNEQFF
TRBD1,TRBV2,.,TRBJ2-3,TGTGCCAGCAGACCGGGGACAGCGGCAGATACGCAGTATTTT,CASRPGTAADTQYF
.,TRBV27,.,TRBJ2-1,TGTGCCAGCAGTTTATTTCAGGACAATGAGCAGTTCTTC,CASSLFQDNEQFF
TRBD2,TRBV5-1,.,TRBJ2-5,TGCGCCAGCAGCCCCCCGTTAGCGGGGCTCCAAGAGACCCAGTACTTC,CASSPPLAGLQETQYF
.,TRBV19,.,TRBJ1-4,TGTGCCAGTAGTATAGCGGGGAGCGATGAAAAACTGTTTTTT,CASSIAGSDEKLFF